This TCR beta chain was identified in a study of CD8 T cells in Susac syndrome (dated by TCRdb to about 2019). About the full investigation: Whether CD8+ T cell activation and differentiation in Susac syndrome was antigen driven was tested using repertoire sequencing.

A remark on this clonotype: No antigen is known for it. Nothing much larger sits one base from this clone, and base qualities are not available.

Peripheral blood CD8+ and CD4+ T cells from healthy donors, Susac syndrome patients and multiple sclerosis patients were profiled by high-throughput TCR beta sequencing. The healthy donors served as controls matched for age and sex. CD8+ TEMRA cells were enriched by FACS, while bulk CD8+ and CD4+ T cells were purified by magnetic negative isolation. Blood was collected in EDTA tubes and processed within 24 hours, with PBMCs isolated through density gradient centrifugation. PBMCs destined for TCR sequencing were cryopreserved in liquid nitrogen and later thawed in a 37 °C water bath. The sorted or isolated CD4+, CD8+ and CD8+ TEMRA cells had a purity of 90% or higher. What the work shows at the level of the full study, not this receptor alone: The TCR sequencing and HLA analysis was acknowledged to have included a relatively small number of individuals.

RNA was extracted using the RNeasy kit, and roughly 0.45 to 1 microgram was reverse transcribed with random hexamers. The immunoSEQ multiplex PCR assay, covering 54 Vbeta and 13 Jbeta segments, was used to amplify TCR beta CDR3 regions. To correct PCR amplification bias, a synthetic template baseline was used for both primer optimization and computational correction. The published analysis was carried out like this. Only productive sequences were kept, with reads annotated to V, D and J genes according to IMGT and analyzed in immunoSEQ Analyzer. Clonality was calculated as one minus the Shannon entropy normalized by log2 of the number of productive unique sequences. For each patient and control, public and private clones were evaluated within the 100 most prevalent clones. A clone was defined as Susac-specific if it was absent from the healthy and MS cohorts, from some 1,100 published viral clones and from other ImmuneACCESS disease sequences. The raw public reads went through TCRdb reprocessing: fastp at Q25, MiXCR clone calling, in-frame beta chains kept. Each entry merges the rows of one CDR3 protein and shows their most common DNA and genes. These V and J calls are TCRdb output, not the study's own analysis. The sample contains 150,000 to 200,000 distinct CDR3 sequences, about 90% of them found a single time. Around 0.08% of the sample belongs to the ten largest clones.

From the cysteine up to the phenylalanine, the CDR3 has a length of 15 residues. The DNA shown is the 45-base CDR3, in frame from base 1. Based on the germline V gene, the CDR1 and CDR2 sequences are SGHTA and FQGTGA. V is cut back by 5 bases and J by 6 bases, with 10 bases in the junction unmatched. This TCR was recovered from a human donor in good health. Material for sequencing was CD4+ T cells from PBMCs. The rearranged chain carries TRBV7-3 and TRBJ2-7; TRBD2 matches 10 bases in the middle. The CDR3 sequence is CASSPSLAGEGEQYF. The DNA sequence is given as TGTGCCAGCAGCCCCTCCCTAGCGGGGGAGGGCGAGCAGTACTTC.